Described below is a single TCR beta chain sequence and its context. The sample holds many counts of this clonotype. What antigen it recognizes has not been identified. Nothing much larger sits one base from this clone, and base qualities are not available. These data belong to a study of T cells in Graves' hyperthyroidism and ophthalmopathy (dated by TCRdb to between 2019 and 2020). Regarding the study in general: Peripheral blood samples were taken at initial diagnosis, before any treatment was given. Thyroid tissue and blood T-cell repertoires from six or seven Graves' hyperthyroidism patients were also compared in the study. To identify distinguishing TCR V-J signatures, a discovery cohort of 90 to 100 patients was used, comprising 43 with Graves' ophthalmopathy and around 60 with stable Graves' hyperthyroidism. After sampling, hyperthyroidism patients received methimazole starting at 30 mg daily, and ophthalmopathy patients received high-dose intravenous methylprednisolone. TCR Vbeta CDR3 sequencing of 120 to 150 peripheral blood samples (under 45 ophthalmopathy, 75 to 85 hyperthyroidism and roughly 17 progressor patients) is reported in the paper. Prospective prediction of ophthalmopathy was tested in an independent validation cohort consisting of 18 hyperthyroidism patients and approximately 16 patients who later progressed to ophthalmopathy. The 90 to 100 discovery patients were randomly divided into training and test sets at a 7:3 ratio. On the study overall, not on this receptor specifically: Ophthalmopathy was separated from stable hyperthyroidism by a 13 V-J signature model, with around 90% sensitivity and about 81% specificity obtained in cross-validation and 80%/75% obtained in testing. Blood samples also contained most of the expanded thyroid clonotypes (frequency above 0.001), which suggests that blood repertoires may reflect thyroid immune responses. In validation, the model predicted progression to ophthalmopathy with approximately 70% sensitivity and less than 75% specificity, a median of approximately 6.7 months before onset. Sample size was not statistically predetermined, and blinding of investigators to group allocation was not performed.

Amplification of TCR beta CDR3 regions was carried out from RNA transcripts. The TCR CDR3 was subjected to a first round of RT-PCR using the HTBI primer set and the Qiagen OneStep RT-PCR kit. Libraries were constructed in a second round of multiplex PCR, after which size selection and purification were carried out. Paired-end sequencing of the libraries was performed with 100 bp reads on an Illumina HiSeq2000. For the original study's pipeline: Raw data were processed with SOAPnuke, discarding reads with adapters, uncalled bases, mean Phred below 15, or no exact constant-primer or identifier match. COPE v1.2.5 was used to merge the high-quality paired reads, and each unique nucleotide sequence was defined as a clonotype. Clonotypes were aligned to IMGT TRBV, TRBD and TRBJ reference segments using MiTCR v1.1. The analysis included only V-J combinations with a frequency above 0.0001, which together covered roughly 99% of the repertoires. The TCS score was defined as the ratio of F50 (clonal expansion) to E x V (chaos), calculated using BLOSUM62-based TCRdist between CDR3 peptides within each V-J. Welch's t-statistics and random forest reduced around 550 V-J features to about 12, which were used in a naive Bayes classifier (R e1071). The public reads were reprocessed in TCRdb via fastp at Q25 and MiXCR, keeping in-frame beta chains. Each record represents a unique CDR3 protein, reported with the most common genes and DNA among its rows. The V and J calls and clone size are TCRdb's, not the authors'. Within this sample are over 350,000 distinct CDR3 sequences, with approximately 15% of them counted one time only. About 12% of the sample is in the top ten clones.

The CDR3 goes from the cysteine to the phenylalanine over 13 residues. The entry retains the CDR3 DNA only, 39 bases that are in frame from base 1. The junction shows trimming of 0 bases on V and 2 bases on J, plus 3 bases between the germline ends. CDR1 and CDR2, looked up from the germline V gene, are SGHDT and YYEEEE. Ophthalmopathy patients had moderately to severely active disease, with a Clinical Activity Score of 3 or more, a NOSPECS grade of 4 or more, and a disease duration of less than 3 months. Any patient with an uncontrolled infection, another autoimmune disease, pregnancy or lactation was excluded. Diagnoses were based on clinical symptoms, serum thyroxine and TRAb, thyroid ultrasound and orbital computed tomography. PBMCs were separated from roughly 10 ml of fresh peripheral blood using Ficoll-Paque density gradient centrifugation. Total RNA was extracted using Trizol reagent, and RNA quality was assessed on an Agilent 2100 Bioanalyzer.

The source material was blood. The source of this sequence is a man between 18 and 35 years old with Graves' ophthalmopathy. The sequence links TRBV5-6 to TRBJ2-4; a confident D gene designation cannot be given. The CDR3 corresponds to CASSLGTKNIQYF. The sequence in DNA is TGTGCCAGCAGCTTGGGAACCAAAAACATTCAGTACTTC.